This T cell receptor beta chain was sequenced in a study of T cell responses to AZD1222 COVID-19 vaccine. Regarding the study as a whole: In a largely white British group with more females than males, clonal diversity was possibly underestimated. Two AZD1222 doses significantly raised spike-specific TCR breadth and depth over controls. Repertoires were obtained solely post-peak T cell response.

Germline V gene data show CDR1 as GTSNPN and CDR2 as SVGIG (reference sequence). The CDR3 spans 13 residues. Trimming shortened V by 0 bases and J by 5 bases, and 10 bases separated the two germline ends. Produced via immunoSEQ multiplex PCR; TCRdb's table is partial and in-frame only. The sample holds 110,000 to 150,000 clones, 85% to 95% seen once. In regard to this clone: What it recognizes is unknown.

The source is an adult who had recovered from COVID-19. Specimen: peripheral blood, collected after recovery from COVID-19. The chain carries TRBV30 and TRBJ2-5, with D perhaps matching TRBD1 (6 bases). CDR3 nucleotides: TGTGCCTGGAGTGTCCAGGGACACGAGACCCAGTACTTC. The encoded protein is CAWSVQGHETQYF.